Below, 26 T cell receptor beta chains from the same sample are listed, as sequenced in a study of neoadjuvant anti-PD-1 for oral cavity cancer. Documented time point: after neoadjuvant nivolumab, at surgical resection. Produced via immunoSEQ multiplex PCR; TCRdb's table is partial and in-frame only. The sample lists over 11,000 clones; 60% to 75% were seen once. Sequenced here: PBMCs, sampled after nivolumab (anti-PD-1) treatment. The receptors originated from a person between 40 and 85 years old with oral cavity squamous cell carcinoma.

This clone was recorded once. The chain joins TRBV27 to TRBJ1-1; weak D call: TRBD1 (6 bases). CDR3 length: 16 amino acids. V lost 7 bases to trimming and J lost 3 bases, with 21 bases between them. Germline V CDR1 and CDR2: MNHEY, SMNVEV (reference sequence). CDR3 sequence (DNA): TGTGCCAGCACTCCCCATCAGTGGGGGCGGGACACTGAAGCTTTCTTT. Its protein product is CASTPHQWGRDTEAFF.

The CDR3 protein is CASSDHLRGSQETQYF. CDR3 nucleotides: TGTGCCAGCAGTGATCACCTGCGGGGATCCCAAGAGACCCAGTACTTC. The chain joins TRBV2 to TRBJ2-5; tentatively, D is TRBD2 (6 bases). The CDR3 length is 16 residues. Germline CDR1 is SNHLY and CDR2 is FYNNEI. Trimming cost V 3 bases and J 1 base, with 15 bases left between them. Full variable domain (outside the CDR3, taken from reference TRBV2 and TRBJ2-5): EPEVTQTPSHQVTQMGQEVILRCVPISNHLYFYWYRQILGQKVEFLVSFYNNEISEKSEIFDDQFSVERPDGSNFTLKIRSTKLEDSAMYFCASSDHLRGSQETQYFGPGTRLLVL.

This clone has just one count. The genes are TRBV6-6 and TRBJ1-6; 8 bases are shared with TRBD1. Looked up from germline, CDR1 is MNHNY and CDR2 is SVGAGI (reference sequence). Trimming removed 0 bases from V and 5 bases from J; junction bases left unmatched: 3. This CDR3 is 16 amino acids long. CDR3 region: CASSYSAGGDNSPLHF. The CDR3 bases are TGTGCCAGCAGTTACTCAGCAGGGGGCGATAATTCACCCCTCCACTTT.

This sequence joins TRBV7-2 and TRBJ2-2; D gene unclear. Germline CDR1 reads SGHTA; CDR2 reads FQGNSA. CDR3 length: 12 residues. V was pared by 3 bases and J by 4 bases, with 3 bases between. CDR3 protein: CASSLSTGELFF. In DNA form, the CDR3 reads TGTGCCAGCAGCTTGAGCACCGGGGAGCTGTTTTTT.

In its sample, this clone was seen a few times. This chain joins TRBV4-1 and TRBJ2-7, with 9 bases that match TRBD2. This CDR3 region has 17 residues. CDR1 is MGHRA and CDR2 is YSYEKL in the germline V gene. V shed 1 base, J shed 4 bases, and the junction held 11 bases outside the gene matches. The CDR3 sequence: CASSQGPYSGSGYEQYF. CDR3 sequence (DNA): TGCGCCAGCAGCCAAGGACCCTATAGCGGGAGCGGATACGAGCAGTACTTC.

The chain couples TRBV2 to TRBJ1-1; tentatively, D is TRBD1 (6 bases). The CDR3 consists of 12 residues. Trimming removed 8 bases at V and 4 bases at J, with 11 bases between. CDR1 is SNHLY, CDR2 FYNNEI, per germline. As DNA, the CDR3 is TGTGCCAGCGGGAGAGGGGGCACTGAAGCTTTCTTT. This codes for CASGRGGTEAFF.

V and J are TRBV5-4 and TRBJ1-6; TRBD1 aligns across 7 bases. The CDR3 spans 14 residues. Unmatched junction bases numbered 1, after V lost 3 bases and J lost 4 bases. Germline assignment: CDR1 SGHNT and CDR2 YYREEE (reference sequence). The CDR3, as DNA: TGTGCCAGCAGCTCGGGACAGTATAATTCACCCCTCCACTTT. Amino acids: CASSSGQYNSPLHF.

The CDR3 nucleotides read TGTGCCAGCAGCATCGGCGGGGGATCCTACGAGCAGTACTTC. Amino acid sequence: CASSIGGGSYEQYF. The chain couples TRBV9 to TRBJ2-7, with 7 bases fitting TRBD2. The CDR3 has 14 amino acids. Trimming took 4 bases from V and 1 from J; bases not matched to a gene: 5. Germline CDR1 reads SGDLS; CDR2 reads YYNGEE.

V usage is TRBV18 and J usage is TRBJ2-7; 7 positions match TRBD1. J lost 7 bases, V lost 4 bases, and 13 bases had no gene match. This CDR3 contains 15 residues. Germline CDR1 KGHSH, CDR2 LQKENI. In nucleotides, the CDR3 is TGTGCCAGCTCACTGACAGGGCACCGTCTCGAGGAGCAGTACTTC. Translated, it gives CASSLTGHRLEEQYF.

This sequence joins TRBV5-4 and TRBJ1-6; tentatively, D is TRBD1 (6 bases). Trimming pared 1 base from V and 9 bases from J, leaving 8 bases between. This CDR3 has 13 residues. Germline CDR1 reads SGHNT; CDR2 reads YYREEE (reference sequence). The CDR3 protein is CASSLTGISPLHF. The CDR3 bases are TGTGCCAGCAGCTTGACAGGGATTTCACCCCTCCACTTT.

The chain joins TRBV9 to TRBJ2-7; 13 bases map to TRBD2. Germline loops: CDR1 SGDLS, CDR2 YYNGEE. The length of the CDR3 is 15 residues. With 0 bases clipped from V and 4 bases from J, the junction kept 1 base outside the gene matches. The CDR3 DNA reads TGTGCCAGCAGCGTAGGGGGACTAGCGGGATACGAGCAGTACTTC. It is translated as CASSVGGLAGYEQYF.

The genes are TRBV7-3 and TRBJ2-2; no clear D. Trimming stripped 3 bases from V and 5 bases from J, with 7 bases between. Germline CDR1 SGHTA, CDR2 FQGTGA. CDR3 length equals 13 residues. CDR3 protein: CASSLDLTGELFF. CDR3 DNA sequence: TGTGCCAGCAGCTTGGATTTGACCGGGGAGCTGTTTTTT.

This clone came up a few times. The chain carries TRBV29-1 and TRBJ1-1; D is uncertain. The ends were cut back, 8 bases at V and 4 bases at J, with 20 bases in the middle. Germline values: CDR1 SQVTM, CDR2 ANQGSEA. This CDR3 has 14 residues. The DNA for the CDR3 is TGCAGCCTAACACCGAGTGGGCTGGGCACTGAAGCTTTCTTT. It specifies CSLTPSGLGTEAFF.

This rearrangement joins TRBV7-9 to TRBJ1-1; D may be TRBD1 (5 bases). This CDR3 is built from 15 residues. V gave up 4 bases and J gave up 0 bases, with 12 bases separating them. Germline V gene lookup returns CDR1 SEHNR and CDR2 FQNEAQ (reference sequence). The CDR3 loop is CASSWEGTMNTEAFF. As DNA, the CDR3 is TGTGCCAGCAGCTGGGAAGGGACCATGAACACTGAAGCTTTCTTT. The whole variable domain, filled in from reference TRBV7-9 and TRBJ1-1, reads DTGVSQNPRHKITKRGQNVTFRCDPISEHNRLYWYRQTLGQGPEFLTYFQNEAQLEKSRLLSDRFSAERPKGSFSTLEIQRTEQGDSAMYLCASSWEGTMNTEAFFGQGTRLTVV.

The chain combines TRBV29-1 with TRBJ2-7, with D maybe TRBD2 (5 bases). Trimming removed 8 bases from V and 3 bases from J, with 17 bases in between. This CDR3 contains 13 residues. Looked up from germline, CDR1 is SQVTM and CDR2 is ANQGSEA. This CDR3 is CSIGGGPLYEQYF. CDR3 nucleotides: TGCAGCATTGGCGGCGGGCCTCTCTACGAGCAGTACTTC.

This clone showed up just once. The chain combines TRBV6-5 with TRBJ2-1, with no clear D. The germline gives CDR1 MNHEY, CDR2 SVGAGI. This CDR3 is 14 amino acids long. The ends were cut back, 6 bases at V and 2 bases at J, with 11 bases in the middle. The CDR3, as DNA: TGTGCCAGCAGGCCACCCGGGCCCTACAATGAGCAGTTCTTC. Translating it yields CASRPPGPYNEQFF.

The chain employs TRBV7-6 and TRBJ1-1; perhaps TRBD1 as D (5 bases). Trimming took 0 bases from V and 0 from J, leaving 26 bases between them. The CDR3 runs to 21 residues. The germline V gene has CDR1 SGHVS and CDR2 FNYEAQ. The CDR3 coding sequence is TGTGCCAGCAGCTTAGCATTAAAATCCGGGGGACCGGGGAGGATGAACACTGAAGCTTTCTTT. This translates into CASSLALKSGGPGRMNTEAFF. The entire variable domain, with the rest obtained from reference TRBV7-6 and TRBJ1-1, is as follows: GAGVSQSPRYKVTKRGQDVALRCDPISGHVSLYWYRQALGQGPEFLTYFNYEAQQDKSGLPNDRFSAERPEGSISTLTIQRTEQRDSAMYRCASSLALKSGGPGRMNTEAFFGQGTRLTVV.

V is TRBV5-4 and J is TRBJ2-2; 10 nucleotides agree with TRBD1. The CDR3 has 15 residues. Looked up from germline, CDR1 is SGHNT and CDR2 is YYREEE (reference sequence). The J segment lost 7 bases and the V segment lost 2 bases, leaving 5 bases of the junction unmatched. CDR3 residues: CASSFDRGRVGELFF. The CDR3, as DNA: TGTGCCAGCAGCTTTGACAGGGGGCGGGTCGGGGAGCTGTTTTTT.

The chain joins TRBV30 to TRBJ1-4; D is uncertain. V lost 2 bases and J 4 bases, leaving 11 bases between the germline ends. The CDR3 is made up of 14 amino acids. CDR1 is GTSNPN, CDR2 SVGIG, per germline (reference sequence). The CDR3 sequence is CAWSLGANNEKLFF. Written as DNA, the CDR3 is TGTGCCTGGAGTCTGGGAGCAAATAATGAAAAACTGTTTTTT. Full variable domain (remainder filled in from reference TRBV30 and TRBJ1-4): SQTIHQWPATLVQPVGSPLSLECTVEGTSNPNLYWYRQAAGRGLQLLFYSVGIGQISSEVPQNLSASRPQDRQFILSSKKLLLSDSGFYLCAWSLGANNEKLFFGSGTQLSVL.

V usage is TRBV27 and J usage is TRBJ1-5, with D maybe TRBD1 (5 bases). V lost 3 bases, J lost 1 base, and 10 bases lay in between. Germline CDR1 is MNHEY and CDR2 is SMNVEV (reference sequence). The CDR3 contains 15 residues. For the CDR3, the DNA is TGTGCCAGCAGTTTGGGCCAGGGAAGCAATCAGCCCCAGCATTTT. Its protein product is CASSLGQGSNQPQHF.

This rearrangement joins TRBV6-5 to TRBJ2-7; D gene ambiguous. This CDR3 is 13 amino acids long. CDR1 MNHEY and CDR2 SVGAGI come from the germline V gene. V gave up 4 bases and J gave up 2 bases, with 9 bases separating them. For the CDR3, the DNA is TGTGCCAGCAGTTCGGGCAGAACCTACGAGCAGTACTTC. Its translation is CASSSGRTYEQYF.

The chain is built from TRBV5-1 and TRBJ1-2, with 7 bases identical to TRBD1. The V and J ends lost 5 bases and 6 bases, in that order; junction bases with no gene match: 7. Germline lookup yields CDR1 SGHRS and CDR2 YFSETQ. The CDR3 consists of 13 residues. CDR3 nucleotide sequence: TGCGCCAGCAGGGAGACAGGGAATGATGGCTACACCTTC. Amino acid sequence: CASRETGNDGYTF.

This clone has only a few counts. The CDR3 sequence is CASSQGEHNEQFF. CDR3 nucleotides: TGCGCCAGCAGCCAAGGTGAACACAATGAGCAGTTCTTC. The V call is TRBV4-1, the J call TRBJ2-1; D remains ambiguous. Deletions cut 1 base from V and 5 bases from J, with 6 bases between. CDR3 length: 13 residues. Germline CDR1 MGHRA, CDR2 YSYEKL.

This clone was counted once. The rearrangement uses TRBV7-9 and TRBJ2-2; no definite D call. This CDR3 spans 12 amino acids. CDR1 SEHNR and CDR2 FQNEAQ come from the germline V gene (reference sequence). The CDR3 sequence: CGGRTNTGELFF. The CDR3 region has the DNA TGTGGAGGACGAACGAACACCGGGGAGCTGTTTTTT.

J is TRBJ2-3 and V is TRBV11-3; TRBD2 is a possible D gene (6 bases). This CDR3 contains 12 residues. Trimming cost V 4 bases and J 10 bases, with 12 bases left between them. Germline V CDR1 and CDR2: SGHNT, YENEEA. CDR3 protein: CASSSGGLPQYF. CDR3 nucleotides: TGTGCCAGCAGCTCCGGAGGGCTCCCGCAGTATTTT.

The rearrangement joins TRBV27 to TRBJ1-4, with D perhaps matching TRBD1 (5 bases). From germline, CDR1 is MNHEY and CDR2 SMNVEV (reference sequence). The CDR3 consists of 14 residues. With 3 bases removed from V and 8 bases from J, the gap between germline ends came to 13 bases. CDR3 region: CASSLAWGREKLFF. The CDR3 DNA follows: TGTGCCAGCAGTTTGGCGTGGGGGAGGGAAAAACTGTTTTTT. The entire variable domain, with the rest obtained from reference TRBV27 and TRBJ1-4, is as follows: EAQVTQNPRYLITVTGKKLTVTCSQNMNHEYMSWYRQDPGLGLRQIYYSMNVEVTDKGDVPEGYKVSRKEKRNFPLILESPSPNQTSLYFCASSLAWGREKLFFGSGTQLSVL.